One sample yielded the 13 T cell receptor beta chains listed below, sequenced in a study of blood T cell repertoires in COVID-19. The data were produced by immunoSEQ multiplex PCR, yet TCRdb's version contains in-frame clones alone and is incomplete. This table holds about 240,000 clones, approximately 80% found once. Source material: peripheral blood. All receptors come from a woman older than 75 with acute or convalescent COVID-19.

This sequence joins TRBV3-1 (or the pseudogene TRBV3-2) and TRBJ2-1; weak D call: TRBD2 (6 bases). Germline CDR1 reads LGHDT; CDR2 reads YNNKEL (reference sequence). The CDR3 has 16 amino acids. V lost 1 base, J lost 0 bases, and 10 bases lay in between. CDR3 in DNA: TGTGCCAGCAGCCAAGTAGCGGCAAGCTCCTACAATGAGCAGTTCTTC. This gives the protein CASSQVAASSYNEQFF.

This sequence joins TRBV7-6 and TRBJ1-4; D gene unclear. CDR3 length equals 15 residues. CDR1 is SGHVS and CDR2 is FNYEAQ in the germline V gene. V lost 1 base to trimming and J lost 5 bases, with 11 bases between them. This chain's CDR3 is CASSLEPVPNEKLFF. The CDR3 nucleotides are TGTGCCAGCAGCTTAGAGCCGGTGCCGAATGAAAAACTGTTTTTT.

The chain joins TRBV29-1 to TRBJ1-1; tentatively, D is TRBD1 (5 bases). The CDR3 is 13 residues long. The germline V and J ends were trimmed by 2 bases and 0 bases, with 7 bases remaining between them. Germline assignment: CDR1 SQVTM and CDR2 ANQGSEA. CDR3 DNA sequence: TGCAGCGTTGAACGGACAATGAACACTGAAGCTTTCTTT. Residues: CSVERTMNTEAFF.

This clone occurred many times. The gene calls are TRBV28 and TRBJ2-7; 10 positions agree with TRBD1. Trimming at V came to 6 bases and at J to 1 base, leaving 6 bases not matched to a gene. Germline V gives CDR1 MDHEN, CDR2 SYDVKM. CDR3 size: 15 residues. In nucleotides, the CDR3 is TGTGCCAGCAGCTTCTGGGACAGGGGTTCCTACGAGCAGTACTTC. This translates into CASSFWDRGSYEQYF.

Concerning this clone: This sample also contains other DNA sequences that code for the same CDR3. The V call is TRBV27, the J call TRBJ1-5, with TRBD1 matching 7 bases. Germline V CDR1 and CDR2: MNHEY, SMNVEV (reference sequence). The CDR3 is made up of 13 amino acids. Trimming cost V 6 bases and J 4 bases; bases outside gene matches: 3. CDR3 sequence reads: CASSNRGNQPQHF. CDR3 DNA sequence: TGTGCCAGCAGCAACAGGGGAAATCAGCCCCAGCATTTT.

The V call is TRBV15, the J call TRBJ1-4; weak D call: TRBD1 (6 bases). V lost 3 bases to trimming and J lost 7 bases, with 15 bases between them. CDR3 size: 15 residues. CDR1 is LNHNV and CDR2 is YYDKDF in the germline V gene (reference sequence). The CDR3 DNA is TGTGCCACCAGCAGCCCCCAGGGGAAAGGTGAAAAACTGTTTTTT. This codes for CATSSPQGKGEKLFF.

V usage is TRBV19 and J usage is TRBJ2-1; TRBD1 matches at 7 bases. The CDR3 is 15 amino acids. CDR1 and CDR2 from the germline V gene are LNHDA and SQIVND (reference sequence). The V segment lost 4 bases and the J segment 4 bases; nucleotides outside the gene matches: 7. The CDR3 sequence: CASSTDRVYYNEQFF. In DNA, the CDR3 is TGTGCCAGTAGTACCGACAGGGTTTATTACAATGAGCAGTTCTTC.

The chain joins TRBV7-8 to TRBJ2-7, with D possibly matching TRBD2 (6 bases). Germline V lookup: CDR1 SGHVS, CDR2 FQNEAQ. The CDR3 has 14 amino acids. V lost 5 bases and J lost 4, with 15 bases in between. The CDR3 bases are TGTGCCAGCAGCCCGCGGGACGGAGCGTACGAGCAGTACTTC. Its protein is CASSPRDGAYEQYF. Variable domain in full (rest from reference TRBV7-8 and TRBJ2-7): GAGVSQSPRYKVAKRGQDVALRCDPISGHVSLFWYQQALGQGPEFLTYFQNEAQLDKSGLPSDRFFAERPEGSVSTLKIQRTQQEDSAVYLCASSPRDGAYEQYFGPGTRLTVT.

This clone turned up a few times. This chain uses TRBV6-5 with TRBJ1-5; the D gene is possibly TRBD1 (5 bases). Trimming cost V 6 bases and J 11 bases, with 17 bases left between them. CDR3 size: 13 residues. Germline CDR1 is MNHEY and CDR2 is SVGAGI. CDR3 nucleotides: TGTGCCAGCAGAACGGGGGACGGCTCTTCCCAGCATTTT. Residues: CASRTGDGSSQHF.

The chain carries TRBV6-5 and TRBJ2-7; 7 bases agree with TRBD1. V shed 6 bases, J shed 4 bases, and the junction held 12 bases outside the gene matches. Germline V lookup: CDR1 MNHEY, CDR2 SVGAGI. This CDR3 comprises 15 residues. DNA of the CDR3: TGTGCCAGCAGCCCGACGGGACAGCTGAATTACGAGCAGTACTTC. Its translation: CASSPTGQLNYEQYF.

The chain combines TRBV16 with TRBJ1-4, with D tentatively TRBD1 (5 bases). The germline V and J ends were trimmed by 2 bases and 4 bases, with 11 bases remaining between them. The CDR3 covers 15 residues. The germline gives CDR1 KGHSY, CDR2 FQNENV. Here the CDR3 DNA reads TGTGCCAGCAGCCAACGCCAGGGTTTTAATGAAAAACTGTTTTTT. As protein: CASSQRQGFNEKLFF.

The chain links TRBV2 to TRBJ1-6, with D maybe TRBD1 (5 bases). CDR1 and CDR2 from the germline V gene are SNHLY and FYNNEI. V lost 8 bases and J 13 bases, leaving 18 bases between the germline ends. This CDR3 is 13 amino acids long. Written as DNA, the CDR3 is TGTGCCAGCTCCACGCAGGGTGATTTGCCCCTCCACTTT. Its protein is CASSTQGDLPLHF.

This clone was picked up one time. J is TRBJ2-7 and V is TRBV7-8, with TRBD1 identical over 7 bases. Germline V CDR1 and CDR2: SGHVS, FQNEAQ. Trimming cost V 3 bases and J 5 bases; bases outside gene matches: 4. The CDR3 covers 13 residues. The CDR3 spells CASSFGQGDEQYF. In DNA form, the CDR3 reads TGTGCCAGCAGCTTTGGGCAGGGGGACGAGCAGTACTTC. Full variable domain (remainder filled in from reference TRBV7-8 and TRBJ2-7): GAGVSQSPRYKVAKRGQDVALRCDPISGHVSLFWYQQALGQGPEFLTYFQNEAQLDKSGLPSDRFFAERPEGSVSTLKIQRTQQEDSAVYLCASSFGQGDEQYFGPGTRLTVT.